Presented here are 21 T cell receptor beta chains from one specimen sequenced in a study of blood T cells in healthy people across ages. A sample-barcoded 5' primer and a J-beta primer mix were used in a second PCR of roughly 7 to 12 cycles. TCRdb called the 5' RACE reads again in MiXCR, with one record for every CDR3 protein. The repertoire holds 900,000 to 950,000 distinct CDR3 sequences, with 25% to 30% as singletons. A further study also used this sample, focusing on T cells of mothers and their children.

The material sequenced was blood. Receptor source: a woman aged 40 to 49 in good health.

CDR3 protein: CSARDDGDSNQPQHF. In nucleotides, the CDR3 is TGCAGTGCTAGAGATGACGGGGATAGCAATCAGCCCCAGCATTTT. The chain joins TRBV20-1 to TRBJ1-5; D unclear. Germline-derived CDR1 and CDR2 are DFQATT and SNEGSKA (reference sequence). The CDR3 length is 15 residues. Trimming cost V 0 bases and J 0 bases, with 9 bases left between them.

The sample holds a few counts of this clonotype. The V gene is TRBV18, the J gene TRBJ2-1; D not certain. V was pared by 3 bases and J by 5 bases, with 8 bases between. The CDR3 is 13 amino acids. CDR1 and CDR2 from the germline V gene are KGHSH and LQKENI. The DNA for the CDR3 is TGTGCCAGCTCACCGGTGTCCCACAATGAGCAGTTCTTC. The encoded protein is CASSPVSHNEQFF. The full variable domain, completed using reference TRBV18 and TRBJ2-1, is NAGVMQNPRHLVRRRGQEARLRCSPMKGHSHVYWYRQLPEEGLKFMVYLQKENIIDESGMPKERFSAEFPKEGPSILRIQQVVRGDSAAYFCASSPVSHNEQFFGPGTRLTVL.

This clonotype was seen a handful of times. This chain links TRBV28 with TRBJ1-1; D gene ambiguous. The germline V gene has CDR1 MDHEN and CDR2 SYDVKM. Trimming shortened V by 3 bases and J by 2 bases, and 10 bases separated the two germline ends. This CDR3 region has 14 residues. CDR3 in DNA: TGTGCCAGCAGTTTGACAAGGGCAAACACTGAAGCTTTCTTT. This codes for CASSLTRANTEAFF.

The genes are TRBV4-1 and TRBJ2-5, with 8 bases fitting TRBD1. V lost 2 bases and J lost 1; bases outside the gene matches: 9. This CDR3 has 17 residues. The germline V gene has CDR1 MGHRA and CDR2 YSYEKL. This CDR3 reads CASSQRFRDRFQETQYF. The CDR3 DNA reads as TGCGCCAGCAGCCAACGATTCCGGGACAGGTTCCAAGAGACCCAGTACTTC.

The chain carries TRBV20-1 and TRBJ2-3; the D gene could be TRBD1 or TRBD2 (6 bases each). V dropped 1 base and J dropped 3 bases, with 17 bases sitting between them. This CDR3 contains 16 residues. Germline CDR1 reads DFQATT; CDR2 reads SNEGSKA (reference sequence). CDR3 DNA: TGCAGTGCTAGAGGCTCCTCCCCGGGGGCGACAGATACGCAGTATTTT. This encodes CSARGSSPGATDTQYF.

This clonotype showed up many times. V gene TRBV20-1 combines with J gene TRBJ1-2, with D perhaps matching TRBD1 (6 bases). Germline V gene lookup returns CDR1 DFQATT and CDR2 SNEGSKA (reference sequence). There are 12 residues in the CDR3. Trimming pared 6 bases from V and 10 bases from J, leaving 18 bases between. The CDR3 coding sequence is TGCAGTGCCGCGGCACAGGGTAGGGACTACACCTTC. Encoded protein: CSAAAQGRDYTF.

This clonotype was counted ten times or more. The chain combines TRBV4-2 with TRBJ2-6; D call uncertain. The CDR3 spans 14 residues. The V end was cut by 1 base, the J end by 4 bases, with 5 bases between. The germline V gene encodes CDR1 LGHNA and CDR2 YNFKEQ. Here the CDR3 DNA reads TGTGCCAGCAGCCAAGTCGAAGGGGCCAACGTCCTGACTTTC. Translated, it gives CASSQVEGANVLTF.

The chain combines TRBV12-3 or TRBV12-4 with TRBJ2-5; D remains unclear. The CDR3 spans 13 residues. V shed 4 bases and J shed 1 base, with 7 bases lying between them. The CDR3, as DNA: TGTGCCAGCAGTTCGGTGGCCCAAGAGACCCAGTACTTC. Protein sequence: CASSSVAQETQYF.

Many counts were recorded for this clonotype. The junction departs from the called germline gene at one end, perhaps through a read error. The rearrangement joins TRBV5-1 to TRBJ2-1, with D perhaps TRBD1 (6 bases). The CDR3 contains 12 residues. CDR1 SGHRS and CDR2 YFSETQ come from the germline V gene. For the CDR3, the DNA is TGTGCCAGCAGCCTTGGGGGCGGTGAGCAGTTCTTC. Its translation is CASSLGGGEQFF. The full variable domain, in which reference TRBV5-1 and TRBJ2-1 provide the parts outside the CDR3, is KAGVTQTPRYLIKTRGQQVTLSCSPISGHRSVSWYQQTPGQGLQFLFEYFSETQRNKGNFPGRFSGRQFSNSRSEMNVSTLELGDSALYLCASSLGGGEQFFGPGTRLTVL.

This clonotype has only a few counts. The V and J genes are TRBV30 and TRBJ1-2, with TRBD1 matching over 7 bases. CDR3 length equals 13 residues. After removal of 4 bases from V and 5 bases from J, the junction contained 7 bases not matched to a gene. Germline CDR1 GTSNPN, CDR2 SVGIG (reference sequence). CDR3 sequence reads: CAWTATGPYGYTF. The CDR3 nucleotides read TGTGCCTGGACAGCGACAGGGCCTTATGGCTACACCTTC. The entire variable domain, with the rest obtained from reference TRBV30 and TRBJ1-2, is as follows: SQTIHQWPATLVQPVGSPLSLECTVEGTSNPNLYWYRQAAGRGLQLLFYSVGIGQISSEVPQNLSASRPQDRQFILSSKKLLLSDSGFYLCAWTATGPYGYTFGSGTRLTVV.

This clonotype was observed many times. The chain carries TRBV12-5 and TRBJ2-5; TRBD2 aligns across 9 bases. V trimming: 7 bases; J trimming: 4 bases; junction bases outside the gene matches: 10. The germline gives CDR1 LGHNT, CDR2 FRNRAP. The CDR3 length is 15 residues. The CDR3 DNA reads TGTGCTAGTGCCCTTAGTAGCGGGGGCCGAGAGACCCAGTACTTC. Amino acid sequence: CASALSSGGRETQYF.

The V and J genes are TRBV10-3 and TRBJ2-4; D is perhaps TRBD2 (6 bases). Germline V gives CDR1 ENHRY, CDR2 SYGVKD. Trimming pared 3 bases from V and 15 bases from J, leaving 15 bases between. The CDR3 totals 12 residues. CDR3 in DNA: TGTGCCATCAGTGATACCGGGGGTTCCGGGTACTTC. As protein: CAISDTGGSGYF.

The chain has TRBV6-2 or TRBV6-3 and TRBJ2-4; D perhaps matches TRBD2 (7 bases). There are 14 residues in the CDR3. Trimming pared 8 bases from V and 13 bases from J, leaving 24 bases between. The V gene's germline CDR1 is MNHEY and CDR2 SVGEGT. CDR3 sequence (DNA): TGTGCCAGCCCTCGGACTAGGGGGATTAATGAGCAGTACTTC. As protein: CASPRTRGINEQYF.

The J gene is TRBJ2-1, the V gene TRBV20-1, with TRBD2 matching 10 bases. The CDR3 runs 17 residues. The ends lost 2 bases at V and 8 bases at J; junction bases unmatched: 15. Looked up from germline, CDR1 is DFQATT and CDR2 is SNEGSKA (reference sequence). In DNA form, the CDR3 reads TGCAGTGCTAGACTCACAATACCGGGGACTAGCGTCGATGAGCAGTTCTTC. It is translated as CSARLTIPGTSVDEQFF.

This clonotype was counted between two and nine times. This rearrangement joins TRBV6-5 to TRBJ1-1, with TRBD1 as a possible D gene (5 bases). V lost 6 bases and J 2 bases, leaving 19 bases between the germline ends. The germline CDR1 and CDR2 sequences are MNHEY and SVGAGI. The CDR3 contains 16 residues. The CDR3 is CASRPREGRKNTEAFF. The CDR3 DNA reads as TGTGCCAGCAGACCAAGGGAGGGGAGGAAAAACACTGAAGCTTTCTTT.

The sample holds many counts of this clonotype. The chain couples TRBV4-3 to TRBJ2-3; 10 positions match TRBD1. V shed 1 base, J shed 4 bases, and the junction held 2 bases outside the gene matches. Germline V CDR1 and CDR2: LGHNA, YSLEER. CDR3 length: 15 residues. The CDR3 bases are TGCGCCAGCAGCCAAGGACAGGGGGCTCCAGATACGCAGTATTTT. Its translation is CASSQGQGAPDTQYF.

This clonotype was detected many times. CDR3 in amino acids: CASRSTARQDNSPLHF. The CDR3 nucleotides read TGTGCCAGCAGATCCACCGCCCGACAGGATAATTCACCCCTCCACTTT. The J gene is TRBJ1-6, the V gene TRBV28; TRBD1 is a possible D gene (6 bases). The CDR3 loop spans 16 amino acids. Germline CDR1 is MDHEN and CDR2 is SYDVKM. Trimming removed 6 bases at V and 5 bases at J, with 17 bases between.

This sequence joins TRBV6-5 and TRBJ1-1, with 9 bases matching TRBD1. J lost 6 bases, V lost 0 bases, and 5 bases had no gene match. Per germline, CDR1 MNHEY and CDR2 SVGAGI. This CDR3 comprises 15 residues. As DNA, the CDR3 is TGTGCCAGCAGTTACTCGGACAGGGGCTGGGCTGAAGCTTTCTTT. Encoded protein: CASSYSDRGWAEAFF.

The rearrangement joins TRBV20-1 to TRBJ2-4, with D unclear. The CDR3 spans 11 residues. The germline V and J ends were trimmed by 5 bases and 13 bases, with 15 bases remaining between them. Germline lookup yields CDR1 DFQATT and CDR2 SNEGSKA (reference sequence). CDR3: CSASKNNEQYF. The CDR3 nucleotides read TGCAGTGCTTCGAAGAACAATGAGCAGTACTTC.

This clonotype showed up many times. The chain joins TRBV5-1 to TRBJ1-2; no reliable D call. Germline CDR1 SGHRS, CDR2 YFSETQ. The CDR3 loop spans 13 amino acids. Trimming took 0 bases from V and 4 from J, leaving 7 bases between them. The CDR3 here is CASSLGSGYGYTF. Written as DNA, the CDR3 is TGCGCCAGCAGCTTGGGGTCAGGCTATGGCTACACCTTC.

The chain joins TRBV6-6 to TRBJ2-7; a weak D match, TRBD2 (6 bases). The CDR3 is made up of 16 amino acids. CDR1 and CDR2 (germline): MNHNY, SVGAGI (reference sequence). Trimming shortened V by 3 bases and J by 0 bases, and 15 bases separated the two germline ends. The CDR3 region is CASSYRGGGVSYEQYF. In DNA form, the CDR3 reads TGTGCCAGCAGTTATCGGGGTGGCGGGGTCTCCTACGAGCAGTACTTC.